This record concerns one TCR beta chain sequence. The antigen is undetermined. The sample comes from a study of cytomegalovirus exposure and HLA in healthy donors. In the study overall: Early release data held about 85 million unique TCRs from HLA-typed donors.

Study-level results: Indistinguishability led to the exclusion of some V segments, TRBV6-2 and TRBV6-3 included. TCR beta chains associated with HLA were, in a later analysis, more clonally expanded than equally common others.

Healthy individuals who donated bone marrow served as the donors. Researchers ran the PCR with 60 Vbeta and 13 Jbeta primers. Sequencing used immunoSEQ multiplex PCR; TCRdb keeps in-frame clones, though not all of them. The repertoire holds 150,000 to 200,000 clones, with roughly 84% as singletons. The junction had 20 bases not matched to a gene; V was cut back by 4 bases and J by 6 bases. The CDR3 has 19 amino acids. Germline lookup yields CDR1 SEHNR and CDR2 FQNEAQ (reference sequence). This chain connects TRBV7-9 to TRBJ2-3; the match to TRBD2 covers 9 bases. The receptor's source is a woman aged 45-60 years in good health and CMV-seropositive. Sequenced: PBMCs. This CDR3 reads CASSSPPPGTSFELDTQYF. CDR3 coding DNA: TGTGCCAGCAGCTCCCCCCCACCTGGGACTAGCTTTGAGTTGGATACGCAGTATTTT.